The present entry profiles one T cell receptor (beta chain) with its context. Clones were read by immunoSEQ multiplex PCR, and TCRdb kept only the in-frame ones, dropping some. Of 61,000 or so clones in the sample, under 85% were seen once. CDR1 MNHEY and CDR2 SMNVEV come from the germline V gene (reference sequence). The CDR3 extends over 12 amino acids. The V gene lost 5 bases and the J gene lost 6 bases, with 9 bases spanning the gap. The entry originates in a study of blood T cell repertoires in COVID-19. The clonotype originates from a woman aged 70 to 79 with acute or convalescent COVID-19. The source material was peripheral blood. This chain links TRBV27 with TRBJ2-3; D gene uncertain. The CDR3 coding sequence is TGTGCCAGCAGTCCAACTACGGATACGCAGTATTTT. It translates to CASSPTTDTQYF.